The present T cell receptor (beta chain) was sequenced within a study of lung T cells in sarcoidosis with Löfgren's syndrome. Whole-study findings and limits: Shared TRAV12-1 and TRBV2 CDR3 motifs across Löfgren's syndrome patients reportedly suggested public CD4+ TCRs. Löfgren's syndrome patients reportedly showed greatest TRAV12-1 and TRBV2 expansion versus controls.

TCRdb passed the reads through MiXCR, listing each CDR3 protein once. The data show more than 50,000 distinct CDR3 sequences, less than 25% seen once. This clonotype has ten or more counts. The antigen is unknown. Germline CDR1 reads MNHNS; CDR2 reads SASEGT. Trimming shortened V by 4 bases and J by 6 bases, and 12 bases separated the two germline ends. This CDR3 is 13 amino acids long. Material: CD4+ T cells from PBMCs. This clonotype was obtained from a human donor with sarcoidosis (Löfgren's syndrome or another form), or a control subject (not recorded which). The chain uses TRBV6-1 and TRBJ1-1; D is possibly TRBD1 (5 bases). The CDR3 region is CASSAPSGAEAFF. The CDR3 DNA follows: TGTGCCAGCAGTGCACCCTCGGGGGCTGAAGCTTTCTTT.